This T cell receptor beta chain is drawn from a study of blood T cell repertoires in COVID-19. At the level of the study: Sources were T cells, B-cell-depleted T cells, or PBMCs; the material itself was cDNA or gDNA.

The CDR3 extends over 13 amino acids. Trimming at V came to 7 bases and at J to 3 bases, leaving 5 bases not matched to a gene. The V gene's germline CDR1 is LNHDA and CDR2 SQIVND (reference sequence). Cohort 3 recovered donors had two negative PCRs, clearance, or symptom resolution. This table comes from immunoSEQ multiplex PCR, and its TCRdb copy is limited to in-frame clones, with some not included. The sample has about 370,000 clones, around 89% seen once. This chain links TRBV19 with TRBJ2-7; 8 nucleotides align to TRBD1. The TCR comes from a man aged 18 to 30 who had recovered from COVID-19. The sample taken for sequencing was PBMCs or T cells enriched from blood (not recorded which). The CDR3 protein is CASTRTGYYEQYF. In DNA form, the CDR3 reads TGTGCCAGTACCAGGACAGGGTACTACGAGCAGTACTTC.